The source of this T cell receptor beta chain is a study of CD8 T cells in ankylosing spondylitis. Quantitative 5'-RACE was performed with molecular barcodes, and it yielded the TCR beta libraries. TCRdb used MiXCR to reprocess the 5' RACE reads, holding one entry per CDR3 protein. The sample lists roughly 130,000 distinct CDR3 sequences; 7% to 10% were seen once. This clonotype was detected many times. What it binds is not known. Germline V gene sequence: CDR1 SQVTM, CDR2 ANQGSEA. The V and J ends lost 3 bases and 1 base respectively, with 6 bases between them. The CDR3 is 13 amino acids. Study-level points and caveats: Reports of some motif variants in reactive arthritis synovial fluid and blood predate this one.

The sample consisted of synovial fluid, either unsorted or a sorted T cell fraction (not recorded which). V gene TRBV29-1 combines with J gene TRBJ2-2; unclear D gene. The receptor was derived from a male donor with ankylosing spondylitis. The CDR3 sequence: CSVDVGNTGELFF. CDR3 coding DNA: TGCAGCGTTGACGTAGGGAACACCGGGGAGCTGTTTTTT.